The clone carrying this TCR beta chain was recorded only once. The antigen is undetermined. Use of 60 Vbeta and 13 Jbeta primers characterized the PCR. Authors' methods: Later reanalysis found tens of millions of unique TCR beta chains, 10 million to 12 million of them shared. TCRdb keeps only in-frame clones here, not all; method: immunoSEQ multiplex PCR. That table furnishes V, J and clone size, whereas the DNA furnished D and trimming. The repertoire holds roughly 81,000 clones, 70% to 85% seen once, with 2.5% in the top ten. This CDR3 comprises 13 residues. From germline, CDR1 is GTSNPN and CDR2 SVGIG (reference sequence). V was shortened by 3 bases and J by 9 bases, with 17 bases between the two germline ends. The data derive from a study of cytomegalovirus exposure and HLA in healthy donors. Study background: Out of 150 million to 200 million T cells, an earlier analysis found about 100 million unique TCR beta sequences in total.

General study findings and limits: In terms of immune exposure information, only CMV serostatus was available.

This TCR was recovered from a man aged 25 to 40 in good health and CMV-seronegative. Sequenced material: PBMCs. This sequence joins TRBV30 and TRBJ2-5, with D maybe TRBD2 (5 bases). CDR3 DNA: TGTGCCTGGAGCGGGAATGAGCTTCGGGCCCAGTACTTC. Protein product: CAWSGNELRAQYF.